Shown below are 18 T cell receptor beta chains from a single sample sequenced in a study of PD-L1 blockade in urothelial cancer. TCRdb's copy holds only in-frame clones and misses some; the assay was immunoSEQ multiplex PCR. The repertoire holds approximately 71,000 clones, with less than 90% as singletons. This specimen consisted of PBMCs, obtained around atezolizumab (anti-PD-L1) treatment. These receptors originate from a man in his sixties with urothelial cancer.

The V and J genes are TRBV5-4 and TRBJ2-2; maybe TRBD2 (6 bases). The germline CDR1 and CDR2 sequences are SGHNT and YYREEE (reference sequence). There are 15 residues in the CDR3. Trimming cost V 6 bases and J 1 base, with 13 bases left between them. The chain's CDR3 is CASKPGGRNTGELFF. In DNA form, the CDR3 reads TGTGCCAGCAAGCCTGGAGGGAGGAACACCGGGGAGCTGTTTTTT.

This chain connects TRBV21-1 to TRBJ2-7; TRBD1 reflects the table's D call only, with no check against the DNA. TRBV21-1 is listed as a pseudogene. The CDR3 runs to 13 residues. The CDR3 protein is CTNENRGQHEQYF. CDR3 nucleotides: TGCACCAATGAAAACAGGGGGCAGCACGAGCAGTACTTC.

The chain employs TRBV27 and TRBJ2-2; weak D call: TRBD1 (5 bases). The CDR3 runs to 14 residues. The V end lost 9 bases, the J end lost 2 bases, and 13 bases lay between the germline ends. Looked up from germline, CDR1 is MNHEY and CDR2 is SMNVEV (reference sequence). This CDR3 reads CARSNRRNTGELFF. As DNA, the CDR3 is TGTGCCAGGAGCAACAGGAGAAACACCGGGGAGCTGTTTTTT.

In this sample, this clone turned up a few times. The rearrangement joins TRBV5-1 to TRBJ2-2, with 7 bases matching TRBD1. Trimming cost V 4 bases and J 7 bases; bases outside gene matches: 10. CDR3 length: 15 amino acids. Germline V gene lookup returns CDR1 SGHRS and CDR2 YFSETQ. CDR3 protein: CASSAKQGSNGELFF. The CDR3 DNA sequence: TGCGCCAGCAGCGCTAAACAGGGGTCAAACGGGGAGCTGTTTTTT.

J is TRBJ2-7 and V is TRBV6-5; D remains ambiguous. This CDR3 is 14 amino acids long. Trimming took 8 bases from V and 0 from J, leaving 14 bases between them. Germline V gene data show CDR1 as MNHEY and CDR2 as SVGAGI. The CDR3 coding sequence is TGTGCCAGCCATCAGACGCGGTCCTCCTACGAGCAGTACTTC. Encoded protein: CASHQTRSSYEQYF.

The rearrangement links TRBV9 to TRBJ1-2; a weak D match, TRBD1 (6 bases). Trimming cost V 4 bases and J 2 bases, with 15 bases left between them. CDR1 and CDR2 from the germline V gene are SGDLS and YYNGEE. The CDR3 loop spans 15 amino acids. This CDR3 reads CASSQGTTMNYGYTF. CDR3 DNA: TGTGCCAGCAGCCAGGGGACAACAATGAACTATGGCTACACCTTC.

This clone was detected once. The J gene is TRBJ1-6, the V gene TRBV5-1, with TRBD1 identical over 7 bases. The CDR3 is 17 amino acids. Germline V CDR1 and CDR2: SGHRS, YFSETQ. V lost 2 bases to trimming and J lost 7 bases; unmatched junction nucleotides: 12. The CDR3 DNA is TGCGCCAGCAGCTTAATGGGCACCAACAGGGGCAATTCACCCCTCCACTTT. Amino acids: CASSLMGTNRGNSPLHF.

This chain links TRBV7-8 with TRBJ1-5; 7 bases are a match to TRBD1. This CDR3 is built from 19 residues. Trimming removed 1 base from V and 2 bases from J; junction bases left unmatched: 14. Germline CDR1 reads SGHVS; CDR2 reads FQNEAQ. The CDR3 protein is CASSLVWTGNMRGNQPQHF. Here the CDR3 DNA reads TGTGCCAGCAGCTTAGTTTGGACAGGTAATATGCGTGGCAATCAGCCCCAGCATTTT.

The rearrangement joins TRBV19 to TRBJ2-2; 16 positions agree with TRBD2. From germline, CDR1 is LNHDA and CDR2 SQIVND (reference sequence). V shed 5 bases, J shed 6 bases, and the junction held 3 bases outside the gene matches. The CDR3 is 16 residues long. DNA for the CDR3: TGTGCCAGTAGTCCCGGGACTAGCGGGAGGGCCGGGGAGCTGTTTTTT. Its protein product is CASSPGTSGRAGELFF.

The V gene is TRBV6-5, the J gene TRBJ1-2; D is unclear. This CDR3 is built from 14 residues. V lost 5 bases and J 4 bases, leaving 14 bases between the germline ends. The germline gives CDR1 MNHEY, CDR2 SVGAGI. Here the CDR3 reads CASSRGPGSYGYTF. The CDR3 DNA is TGTGCCAGCAGTCGTGGCCCAGGTTCCTATGGCTACACCTTC.

This clone was seen a few times. The CDR3 is CASSHRQGSNEKLFF. CDR3 DNA: TGCGCCAGCAGCCATAGACAGGGATCGAATGAAAAACTGTTTTTT. J is TRBJ1-4 and V is TRBV4-1; 7 nucleotides line up with TRBD1. The CDR3 consists of 15 residues. Germline V lookup: CDR1 MGHRA, CDR2 YSYEKL. After removal of 3 bases from V and 5 bases from J, the junction contained 6 bases not matched to a gene.

The CDR3 loop reads CASSFTPGSPYEQYF. The CDR3 bases are TGTGCCAGCAGCTTTACGCCCGGGAGCCCCTACGAGCAGTACTTC. V gene TRBV7-2 combines with J gene TRBJ2-7; possible D gene TRBD2, 6 bases. The germline gives CDR1 SGHTA, CDR2 FQGNSA. The germline V and J ends were trimmed by 3 bases and 2 bases, with 14 bases remaining between them. This CDR3 contains 15 residues. Combining the CDR3 with reference TRBV7-2 and TRBJ2-7 gives the whole variable domain GAGVSQSPSNKVTEKGKDVELRCDPISGHTALYWYRQSLGQGLEFLIYFQGNSAPDKSGLPSDRFSAERTGGSVSTLTIQRTQQEDSAVYLCASSFTPGSPYEQYFGPGTRLTVT.

The chain couples TRBV9 to TRBJ2-5; TRBD2 agrees at 9 bases. The germline V gene encodes CDR1 SGDLS and CDR2 YYNGEE. This CDR3 has 16 amino acids. V lost 3 bases to trimming and J lost 3 bases; unmatched junction nucleotides: 9. The CDR3 bases are TGTGCCAGCAGCGCCGCAAGCGGGGGGTTTGAAGAGACCCAGTACTTC. Protein: CASSAASGGFEETQYF.

The chain has TRBV7-3 and TRBJ2-3; D remains ambiguous. Trimming stripped 6 bases from V and 6 bases from J, with 10 bases between. CDR3 length: 12 residues. From germline, CDR1 is SGHTA and CDR2 FQGTGA. The CDR3 DNA reads TGTGCCAGCAGTTTGCGAGCGGATACGCAGTATTTT. Protein sequence: CASSLRADTQYF.

The gene calls are TRBV19 and TRBJ1-1; D remains unclear. V was cut by 0 bases and J by 7 bases, with 9 bases left in between. CDR1 LNHDA and CDR2 SQIVND come from the germline V gene (reference sequence). CDR3 size: 13 residues. The CDR3 spells CASSIDVAVEAFF. The CDR3 bases are TGTGCCAGTAGTATAGATGTGGCGGTTGAAGCTTTCTTT.

The chain couples TRBV11-3 to TRBJ2-7, with a possible D match to TRBD2 (6 bases). Trimming stripped 5 bases from V and 7 bases from J, with 18 bases between. CDR1 is SGHNT and CDR2 is YENEEA in the germline V gene. The CDR3 sequence is 14 residues long. The CDR3 spells CASSLDGPAGEQYF. For the CDR3, the DNA is TGTGCCAGCAGCCTCGATGGCCCGGCGGGGGAGCAGTACTTC.

This chain joins TRBV30 and TRBJ1-1; D possibly corresponds to TRBD1 (6 bases). The CDR3 is 16 amino acids. Per the germline V gene, CDR1 is GTSNPN and CDR2 is SVGIG (reference sequence). The V end lost 1 base, the J end lost 0 bases, and 15 bases lay between the germline ends. The CDR3 region is CAWSAARTALNTEAFF. DNA of the CDR3: TGTGCCTGGAGTGCCGCCCGGACAGCATTGAACACTGAAGCTTTCTTT. Based on the CDR3 plus reference TRBV30 and TRBJ1-1, the full variable domain is SQTIHQWPATLVQPVGSPLSLECTVEGTSNPNLYWYRQAAGRGLQLLFYSVGIGQISSEVPQNLSASRPQDRQFILSSKKLLLSDSGFYLCAWSAARTALNTEAFFGQGTRLTVV.

This clone is a singleton in its sample. V is TRBV18 and J is TRBJ2-2; 7 bases line up with TRBD1. J was trimmed by 4 bases and V by 5 bases; bases with no gene match: 7. Germline V gene data show CDR1 as KGHSH and CDR2 as LQKENI. This CDR3 is built from 15 residues. The CDR3 sequence: CASSGGQLGTGELFF. Here the CDR3 DNA reads TGTGCCAGCTCAGGGGGACAGCTGGGCACCGGGGAGCTGTTTTTT.